These 28 T cell receptor beta chains were sequenced from one sample in a study of blood T cell repertoires in COVID-19. Sequencing was performed with immunoSEQ multiplex PCR; in TCRdb, only in-frame clones are kept and a portion is missing. In the table there are about 520,000 clones, roughly 85% of which are singletons. The sequenced sample was peripheral blood. The receptors derive from a human donor in a cohort sampled during active COVID-19.

This sequence joins TRBV9 and TRBJ2-3; 9 nucleotides align to TRBD2. V gave up 4 bases and J gave up 2 bases; unmatched junction bases: 11. The germline gives CDR1 SGDLS, CDR2 YYNGEE. The CDR3 sequence is 17 residues long. In DNA, the CDR3 is TGTGCCAGCAGCTCGGACGGAGCGGGAGGCCTCACAGATACGCAGTATTTT. Its translation: CASSSDGAGGLTDTQYF.

This sequence joins TRBV27 and TRBJ1-4; perhaps TRBD1 as D (5 bases). The CDR3 is 15 residues long. The germline V gene encodes CDR1 MNHEY and CDR2 SMNVEV (reference sequence). The V end was cut by 2 bases, the J end by 7 bases, with 14 bases between. The CDR3 loop is CASSLRGNGGEKLFF. The CDR3 DNA reads as TGTGCCAGCAGTTTAAGGGGAAACGGGGGTGAAAAACTGTTTTTT.

The rearrangement joins TRBV27 to TRBJ2-1, with a possible D match to TRBD2 (5 bases). V lost 7 bases and J lost 8, with 24 bases in between. CDR1 and CDR2 (germline): MNHEY, SMNVEV (reference sequence). CDR3 length: 16 amino acids. CDR3 DNA sequence: TGTGCCAGCATGTCTACTACTAGTACCTTCAGTGATGAGCAGTTCTTC. Translating it yields CASMSTTSTFSDEQFF.

The J gene is TRBJ2-1, the V gene TRBV6-5; 9 bases map to TRBD1. In germline, CDR1 is MNHEY, CDR2 SVGAGI. V was pared by 6 bases and J by 5 bases, with 8 bases of the junction left unmatched. This CDR3 contains 15 residues. This CDR3 reads CASSGGQGRNNEQFF. Here the CDR3 DNA reads TGTGCCAGCAGCGGGGGACAGGGTCGGAACAATGAGCAGTTCTTC.

This clone was counted ten times or more. The genes are TRBV5-4 and TRBJ2-5; tentative D call: TRBD2 (6 bases). This CDR3 contains 14 residues. The V gene lost 4 bases and the J gene lost 2 bases, with 12 bases spanning the gap. Germline CDR1 is SGHNT and CDR2 is YYREEE (reference sequence). Here the CDR3 DNA reads TGTGCCAGCAGCGTTAGCGGAGTTCAAGAGACCCAGTACTTC. Translation gives CASSVSGVQETQYF.

The V and J genes are TRBV5-5 and TRBJ1-5; TRBD1 matches 11 bases. The V and J ends lost 3 bases and 4 bases, in that order; junction bases with no gene match: 9. Germline CDR1 is SGHKS and CDR2 is YYEKEE (reference sequence). This CDR3 has 17 amino acids. The CDR3 DNA reads as TGTGCCAGCAGCTCAGGACAGGGGGCTATCGGAAATCAGCCCCAGCATTTT. Its protein is CASSSGQGAIGNQPQHF.

The chain couples TRBV10-1 to TRBJ2-2, with D hard to call. The CDR3 consists of 14 residues. V lost 5 bases, J lost 3 bases, and 10 bases lay in between. The germline CDR1 and CDR2 sequences are WNHNN and SYGVQD (reference sequence). In DNA, the CDR3 is TGCGCCAGCAGTAGGCTAACAGACACCGGGGAGCTGTTTTTT. Translating it yields CASSRLTDTGELFF.

The CDR3 nucleotides are TGTGCCAGCAGTGAAGAAATTGGGACTCGACACTATGGCTACACCTTC. Translation gives CASSEEIGTRHYGYTF. V and J are TRBV6-1 and TRBJ1-2; the D gene is possibly TRBD1 (5 bases). The V end was cut by 1 base, the J end by 3 bases, with 15 bases between. Germline CDR1 MNHNS, CDR2 SASEGT. The CDR3 consists of 16 residues.

This chain links TRBV30 with TRBJ2-2, with 8 nucleotides matching TRBD1. The CDR3 has 16 amino acids. Germline V gene data show CDR1 as GTSNPN and CDR2 as SVGIG (reference sequence). V lost 2 bases, J lost 4 bases, and 9 bases stayed unmatched. DNA for the CDR3: TGTGCCTGGAGTTTTGGGACAGGAGGAAGCACCGGGGAGCTGTTTTTT. It encodes CAWSFGTGGSTGELFF.

Details on this clone: An end of the junction differs from the germline gene, which may be a read error. The chain joins TRBV6-5 to TRBJ2-5; D not certain. Germline values: CDR1 MNHEY, CDR2 SVGAGI. The CDR3 runs 11 residues. The CDR3 DNA follows: TGTACCAGCAGTTTACAAGAGACCCAGTACTTC. It codes for CTSSLQETQYF.

This chain links TRBV9 with TRBJ2-2, with a weak D call TRBD1 (6 bases). The germline CDR1 and CDR2 sequences are SGDLS and YYNGEE. Trimming took off 4 bases at V and 5 bases at J, with 18 bases between the two ends. CDR3 length equals 16 residues. The CDR3 loop reads CASSTRRTVGTGELFF. CDR3 bases: TGTGCCAGCAGCACAAGAAGGACAGTTGGGACCGGGGAGCTGTTTTTT.

The chain recombines TRBV3-1 (or the pseudogene TRBV3-2) with TRBJ2-7; D is possibly TRBD2 (6 bases). V lost 4 bases to trimming and J lost 2 bases, with 9 bases between them. There are 13 residues in the CDR3. Germline CDR1 LGHDT, CDR2 YNNKEL (reference sequence). The CDR3 spells CASSRRGPYEQYF. DNA of the CDR3: TGTGCCAGCAGCCGGAGGGGCCCCTACGAGCAGTACTTC.

The chain couples TRBV6-5 to TRBJ2-1; TRBD1 is a possible D gene (6 bases). The V and J ends lost 6 bases and 0 bases respectively, with 12 bases between them. This CDR3 has 15 residues. Germline CDR1 MNHEY, CDR2 SVGAGI. The CDR3 DNA reads as TGTGCCAGCAGAATGGACAGAGACTCCTACAATGAGCAGTTCTTC. Its protein is CASRMDRDSYNEQFF.

V gene TRBV12-3 or TRBV12-4 combines with J gene TRBJ1-2; tentative D call: TRBD1 (6 bases). V lost 5 bases and J lost 7, with 14 bases in between. This CDR3 contains 13 residues. CDR3 DNA sequence: TGTGCCAGCAGTGGTAGGGGGGAGGGTGGCTACACCTTC. This codes for CASSGRGEGGYTF.

V and J are TRBV28 and TRBJ2-1, with TRBD1 identical over 10 bases. Germline CDR1 and CDR2: MDHEN and SYDVKM. J gave up 7 bases and V 3 bases, and 9 bases lay outside the gene matches. The CDR3 is made up of 16 amino acids. DNA of the CDR3: TGTGCCAGCAGTTTGGGAGGGGGGACAGGGGAGAATGAGCAGTTCTTC. It encodes CASSLGGGTGENEQFF.

J is TRBJ2-2 and V is TRBV29-1; tentatively, D is TRBD1 (5 bases). The germline V and J ends were trimmed by 5 bases and 2 bases, with 15 bases remaining between them. This CDR3 is built from 15 residues. CDR1 is SQVTM and CDR2 is ANQGSEA in the germline V gene. The CDR3 DNA is TGCAGCGTTTTTGGGGCTGCGACTAACACCGGGGAGCTGTTTTTT. The encoded protein is CSVFGAATNTGELFF.

The chain combines TRBV6-5 with TRBJ2-2, with TRBD1 as a possible D gene (5 bases). The CDR3 has 15 residues. Germline V gene sequence: CDR1 MNHEY, CDR2 SVGAGI. Trimming left V 3 bases short and J 2 bases short, with 10 bases between. The CDR3 loop is CASSYQGINTGELFF. CDR3 nucleotide sequence: TGTGCCAGCAGTTATCAGGGTATAAACACCGGGGAGCTGTTTTTT.

This clone was seen ten or more times. This chain links TRBV5-4 with TRBJ2-5, with TRBD2 matching over 11 bases. CDR1 SGHNT and CDR2 YYREEE come from the germline V gene (reference sequence). CDR3 length: 18 amino acids. V was clipped by 2 bases and J by 2 bases; unmatched bases: 11. CDR3 protein: CASSFISGRGAIQETQYF. CDR3 sequence (DNA): TGTGCCAGCAGCTTTATTAGCGGGAGGGGGGCCATTCAAGAGACCCAGTACTTC.

The rearrangement uses TRBV29-1 and TRBJ2-1; 10 bases line up with TRBD1. The CDR3 spans 13 residues. V dropped 7 bases and J dropped 9; count of bases not matched to a gene: 9. The germline gives CDR1 SQVTM, CDR2 ANQGSEA. CDR3 amino acids: CSGGQGSSIEQFF. The CDR3 nucleotides are TGCAGCGGGGGACAGGGGTCCTCTATTGAGCAGTTCTTC.

The chain combines TRBV7-3 with TRBJ2-1; 11 nucleotides align to TRBD2. The CDR3 has 15 amino acids. After removal of 3 bases from V and 7 bases from J, the junction contained 5 bases not matched to a gene. Germline V CDR1 and CDR2: SGHTA, FQGTGA. Written as DNA, the CDR3 is TGTGCCAGCAGCTTCCTAGCGGGAGGCCGAAATGAGCAGTTCTTC. Encoded protein: CASSFLAGGRNEQFF.

V gene TRBV7-8 combines with J gene TRBJ1-3; D is possibly TRBD1 (6 bases). Germline CDR1 and CDR2: SGHVS and FQNEAQ. V gave up 1 base and J gave up 7 bases, with 11 bases separating them. The CDR3 totals 14 residues. Here the CDR3 DNA reads TGTGCCAGCAGCTTAGGTCGTCAGGGGAACACCATATATTTT. This sequence encodes CASSLGRQGNTIYF.

As concerns this clone: At the DNA level, this CDR3 is encoded by other sequences in the same sample as well. The V call is TRBV11-3, the J call TRBJ1-1, with 7 bases fitting TRBD1. V was pared by 4 bases and J by 1 base, with 3 bases of the junction left unmatched. The CDR3 spans 14 residues. Germline V lookup: CDR1 SGHNT, CDR2 YENEEA. DNA of the CDR3: TGTGCCAGCAGCTCGCGGACAGGGAACACTGAAGCTTTCTTT. It yields the protein CASSSRTGNTEAFF. Looking up the rest from reference TRBV11-3 and TRBJ1-1 gives the full variable domain: EAGVVQSPRYKIIEKKQPVAFWCNPISGHNTLYWYLQNLGQGPELLIRYENEEAVDDSQLPKDRFSAERLKGVDSTLKIQPAELGDSAVYLCASSSRTGNTEAFFGQGTRLTVV.

This clone has just one count. This sequence joins TRBV30 and TRBJ2-2, with 7 nucleotides matching TRBD2. This CDR3 region has 14 residues. The germline gives CDR1 GTSNPN, CDR2 SVGIG (reference sequence). Trimming at V came to 4 bases and at J to 7 bases, leaving 9 bases not matched to a gene. CDR3 in amino acids: CAWIGGGPYGELFF. The CDR3 region has the DNA TGTGCCTGGATTGGGGGAGGGCCATACGGGGAGCTGTTTTTT. Full variable domain (outside the CDR3, taken from reference TRBV30 and TRBJ2-2): SQTIHQWPATLVQPVGSPLSLECTVEGTSNPNLYWYRQAAGRGLQLLFYSVGIGQISSEVPQNLSASRPQDRQFILSSKKLLLSDSGFYLCAWIGGGPYGELFFGEGSRLTVL.

V is TRBV6-5 and J is TRBJ1-3, with TRBD1 as a possible D gene (5 bases). CDR1 is MNHEY and CDR2 is SVGAGI in the germline V gene. Trimming stripped 6 bases from V and 4 bases from J, with 16 bases between. This CDR3 has 15 residues. CDR3 loop: CASRDITGPGNTIYF. The CDR3 nucleotides read TGTGCCAGCAGGGATATAACAGGTCCCGGAAACACCATATATTTT.

The V call is TRBV12-3 or TRBV12-4, the J call TRBJ2-5, with D perhaps TRBD1 (6 bases). The CDR3 covers 13 residues. V dropped 5 bases and J dropped 9 bases, with 16 bases sitting between them. Here the CDR3 reads CASSLDRFVAQYF. The CDR3 DNA reads as TGTGCCAGCAGTCTCGACAGGTTCGTGGCCCAGTACTTC.

This sequence joins TRBV5-1 and TRBJ2-1; 8 bases are shared with TRBD1. V trimming: 1 base; J trimming: 8 bases; junction bases outside the gene matches: 5. Germline V gene lookup returns CDR1 SGHRS and CDR2 YFSETQ. The CDR3 covers 14 residues. The CDR3 sequence is CASSLTGGGDEQFF. As DNA, the CDR3 is TGCGCCAGCAGCTTGACAGGGGGAGGCGATGAGCAGTTCTTC.

J is TRBJ1-1 and V is TRBV10-1; perhaps TRBD1 as D (5 bases). Germline-derived CDR1 and CDR2 are WNHNN and SYGVQD (reference sequence). V lost 0 bases, J lost 11 bases, and 13 bases lay in between. There are 13 residues in the CDR3. For the CDR3, the DNA is TGCGCCAGCAGTGAGTCGACCGCAGGGAGGGCTTTCTTT. Amino acids: CASSESTAGRAFF.

The chain joins TRBV28 to TRBJ2-1, with 8 bases fitting TRBD2. CDR1 and CDR2 (germline): MDHEN, SYDVKM. The length of the CDR3 is 15 residues. J gave up 7 bases and V 4 bases, and 9 bases lay outside the gene matches. CDR3 protein: CASSYLGGGRNEQFF. The CDR3 region has the DNA TGTGCCAGCAGTTATCTCGGGGGGGGCCGGAATGAGCAGTTCTTC.